The clone carrying this T cell receptor beta chain was seen only once. What it binds is unknown. TCRdb's table, derived via immunoSEQ multiplex PCR, lists solely in-frame clones and lacks some. The repertoire consists of more than 11,000 clones, with under 90% occurring once and the leading ten covering about 32%. These data come from a study of EBV T-cell therapy then PD-1 blockade in nasopharyngeal carcinoma. Regarding treatment: AdE1-LMPpoly-expanded autologous EBV-specific T-cell therapy followed by anti-PD-1 nivolumab. V was cut by 3 bases and J by 9 bases, with 14 bases left in between. The CDR3 consists of 13 residues. Germline CDR1 and CDR2: MNHEY and SMNVEV (reference sequence).

The V call is TRBV27, the J call TRBJ1-1; tentatively, D is TRBD1 (6 bases). This TCR derives from a man aged 35 to 55 with nasopharyngeal carcinoma. This material consisted of CD8+ T cells from blood, taken around day 99 from a patient whose treatment included autologous EBV-specific T cells and nivolumab. The CDR3, as DNA: TGTGCCAGCAGTTTCCGCAGGGGAGGGCAAGCTTTCTTT. It specifies CASSFRRGGQAFF.